Below are 25 T cell receptor beta chains sequenced from a single sample in a study of T cell responses to AZD1222 COVID-19 vaccine. Only in-frame clones appear in the TCRdb table, and some are missing; sequencing was by immunoSEQ multiplex PCR. The sample lists about 92,000 clones, about nine tenths occurring once. The sequencing used peripheral blood, collected on day 0 of AZD1222 vaccination. These TCRs come from an adult in good health.

This clone has only a few counts. The chain links TRBV13 to TRBJ2-7; no definite D call. Trimming removed 4 bases from V and 0 bases from J, with 16 bases in between. The CDR3 extends over 16 amino acids. CDR1 and CDR2 (germline): PRHDT, FYEKMQ (reference sequence). The CDR3 nucleotides read TGTGCCAGCAGCTGGTCGAACGGGCCCCACTCCTACGAGCAGTACTTC. It yields the protein CASSWSNGPHSYEQYF. The full variable domain, rest sourced from reference TRBV13 and TRBJ2-7, is AAGVIQSPRHLIKEKRETATLKCYPIPRHDTVYWYQQGPGQDPQFLISFYEKMQSDKGSIPDRFSAQQFSDYHSELNMSSLELGDSALYFCASSWSNGPHSYEQYFGPGTRLTVT.

This clone was detected only a few times. The V call is TRBV19, the J call TRBJ2-5; D unresolved. V was shortened by 5 bases and J by 1 base, with 2 bases between the two germline ends. Germline V gives CDR1 LNHDA, CDR2 SQIVND (reference sequence). There are 11 residues in the CDR3. CDR3 amino acids: CASSAQETQYF. For the CDR3, the DNA is TGTGCCAGTAGTGCCCAAGAGACCCAGTACTTC.

The V call is TRBV6-5, the J call TRBJ2-2; 7 bases line up with TRBD2. Germline V gene data show CDR1 as MNHEY and CDR2 as SVGAGI. Trimming cost V 2 bases and J 0 bases; bases outside gene matches: 3. This CDR3 is built from 16 residues. CDR3 sequence reads: CASSYGRGANTGELFF. CDR3 sequence (DNA): TGTGCCAGCAGTTACGGTCGGGGGGCGAACACCGGGGAGCTGTTTTTT.

This chain links TRBV3-1 (or the pseudogene TRBV3-2) with TRBJ1-4; no reliable D call. This CDR3 spans 12 amino acids. CDR1 LGHDT and CDR2 YNNKEL come from the germline V gene (reference sequence). The ends were cut back, 2 bases at V and 8 bases at J, with 6 bases in the middle. CDR3 protein: CASSQMGEKLFF. The CDR3 DNA sequence: TGTGCCAGCAGCCAAATGGGGGAAAAACTGTTTTTT.

A single count supports this clone. The chain recombines TRBV24-1 with TRBJ1-5; D uncertain. Trimming removed 1 base at V and 4 bases at J, with 4 bases between. The CDR3 is 13 amino acids. Germline CDR1 reads KGHDR; CDR2 reads SFDVKD. The CDR3 protein is CATSDLANQPQHF. The CDR3, as DNA: TGTGCCACCAGTGATTTAGCTAATCAGCCCCAGCATTTT.

This chain links TRBV7-2 with TRBJ2-3; D remains ambiguous. The V and J ends lost 5 bases and 8 bases respectively, with 11 bases between them. The CDR3 is 12 amino acids. Germline V gene sequence: CDR1 SGHTA, CDR2 FQGNSA. The CDR3 spells CASSGDLGTQYF. CDR3 sequence (DNA): TGTGCCAGCAGCGGAGACCTAGGTACGCAGTATTTT.

The chain uses TRBV2 and TRBJ1-2, with 7 bases that match TRBD1. The CDR3 has 13 amino acids. Germline trimming cut 2 bases from V and 4 bases from J; bases unmatched to any gene: 1. Germline V CDR1 and CDR2: SNHLY, FYNNEI. The CDR3 DNA reads as TGTGCCAGCAGTGAAACAGGGGCCTATGGCTACACCTTC. This encodes CASSETGAYGYTF.

Notes on this clone: The sample carries other DNA sequences with the same CDR3. This chain uses TRBV5-5 with TRBJ1-3; D gene unclear. The V gene's germline CDR1 is SGHKS and CDR2 YYEKEE (reference sequence). CDR3 length: 12 residues. V lost 0 bases, J lost 4 bases, and 2 bases lay in between. In DNA form, the CDR3 reads TGTGCCAGCAGCTTGGAAGGAAACACCATATATTTT. Protein: CASSLEGNTIYF.

This chain uses TRBV9 with TRBJ2-1, with a possible D match to TRBD2 (5 bases). CDR1 and CDR2 from the germline V gene are SGDLS and YYNGEE. The CDR3 spans 15 residues. V dropped 4 bases and J dropped 4 bases, with 15 bases sitting between them. CDR3 in DNA: TGTGCCAGCAGCCCTCGGCGGGTCCAATACAATGAGCAGTTCTTC. Translated: CASSPRRVQYNEQFF.

This clone was observed once. The chain couples TRBV11-2 to TRBJ2-5; tentatively, D is TRBD2 (6 bases). V was pared by 6 bases and J by 5 bases, with 13 bases between. CDR3 length: 13 residues. The germline gives CDR1 SGHAT, CDR2 FQNNGV. The CDR3 reads CASRFAGTETQYF. Here the CDR3 DNA reads TGTGCCAGCAGATTCGCGGGGACGGAGACCCAGTACTTC.

The rearrangement links TRBV7-9 to TRBJ2-7; 7 positions match TRBD1. V was clipped by 4 bases and J by 1 base; unmatched bases: 4. This CDR3 is 14 amino acids long. Germline V CDR1 and CDR2: SEHNR, FQNEAQ (reference sequence). For the CDR3, the DNA is TGTGCCAGCAGCTACGGGACAGCTTCCTACGAGCAGTACTTC. Protein sequence: CASSYGTASYEQYF.

V is TRBV27 and J is TRBJ2-2; tentative D call: TRBD1 (6 bases). Germline CDR1 MNHEY, CDR2 SMNVEV (reference sequence). The CDR3 is made up of 16 amino acids. Trimming took 5 bases from V and 4 from J, leaving 17 bases between them. In DNA form, the CDR3 reads TGTGCCAGCAGTATGCTTACCGGGACATCCACCGGGGAGCTGTTTTTT. As protein: CASSMLTGTSTGELFF.

V and J are TRBV19 and TRBJ2-3; D is possibly TRBD2 (5 bases). The CDR3 is 11 amino acids. V was pared by 7 bases and J by 7 bases, with 9 bases between. Germline CDR1 is LNHDA and CDR2 is SQIVND (reference sequence). The CDR3 DNA reads as TGTGCCAGTAATCGGGGAAATACGCAGTATTTT. It encodes CASNRGNTQYF. Drawing the rest from reference TRBV19 and TRBJ2-3, the complete variable domain is DGGITQSPKYLFRKEGQNVTLSCEQNLNHDAMYWYRQDPGQGLRLIYYSQIVNDFQKGDIAEGYSVSREKKESFPLTVTSAQKNPTAFYLCASNRGNTQYFGPGTRLTVL.

The V call is TRBV6-2 or TRBV6-3, the J call TRBJ2-3, with 8 positions matching TRBD1. The CDR3 sequence is 15 residues long. CDR1 is MNHEY, CDR2 SVGEGT, per germline. J was trimmed by 2 bases and V by 3 bases; bases with no gene match: 4. The CDR3 region has the DNA TGTGCCAGCAGTTATATACAGGGGGTCACAGATACGCAGTATTTT. Its translation is CASSYIQGVTDTQYF.

In this sample, this clone turned up once. The chain is built from TRBV2 and TRBJ2-7, with 7 nucleotides matching TRBD1. V gave up 6 bases and J gave up 3 bases; unmatched junction bases: 8. CDR1 and CDR2 from the germline V gene are SNHLY and FYNNEI. This CDR3 comprises 14 residues. CDR3 DNA: TGTGCCAGCAGCGATACAGGGGAATTCTACGAGCAGTACTTC. Residues: CASSDTGEFYEQYF.

J is TRBJ1-4 and V is TRBV6-1; unclear D gene. Per germline, CDR1 MNHNS and CDR2 SASEGT. Trimming removed 3 bases from V and 2 bases from J, with 10 bases in between. CDR3 size: 15 residues. Here the CDR3 DNA reads TGTGCCAGCAGTGATCCCGGGGTGACTAATGAAAAACTGTTTTTT. It translates to CASSDPGVTNEKLFF.

This clone was counted between two and nine times. The J gene is TRBJ2-1, the V gene TRBV7-2; D tentatively fits TRBD1 or TRBD2 (7 bases each). This CDR3 is built from 16 residues. CDR1 is SGHTA and CDR2 is FQGNSA in the germline V gene. V was shortened by 1 base and J by 8 bases, with 18 bases between the two germline ends. The DNA for the CDR3 is TGTGCCAGCAGCTTAGAGCGGGAAAGGGACAGCGATGAGCAGTTCTTC. Amino acids: CASSLERERDSDEQFF. Based on the CDR3 plus reference TRBV7-2 and TRBJ2-1, the full variable domain is GAGVSQSPSNKVTEKGKDVELRCDPISGHTALYWYRQSLGQGLEFLIYFQGNSAPDKSGLPSDRFSAERTGGSVSTLTIQRTQQEDSAVYLCASSLERERDSDEQFFGPGTRLTVL.

V gene TRBV28 combines with J gene TRBJ1-3; D is perhaps TRBD1 (5 bases). The germline CDR1 and CDR2 sequences are MDHEN and SYDVKM. This CDR3 is built from 15 residues. V was pared by 4 bases and J by 0 bases, with 10 bases between. The CDR3 DNA reads TGTGCCAGCAGTTCGACAGCTTTCTCTGGAAACACCATATATTTT. It specifies CASSSTAFSGNTIYF.

This clone appeared once. The J gene is TRBJ1-1, the V gene TRBV12-3 or TRBV12-4, with D possibly being TRBD1 (5 bases). This CDR3 has 13 amino acids. V shed 3 bases and J shed 3 bases, with 8 bases lying between them. The CDR3 DNA sequence: TGTGCCAGCAGTTTTAAAGGGGACACTGAAGCTTTCTTT. Its protein product is CASSFKGDTEAFF.

Comment on this clone: Because the CDR3's place on the DNA is in doubt, the DNA is left out and the CDR3 is given as listed by TCRdb. The rearrangement links TRBV12-3 or TRBV12-4 to TRBJ1-1; the table gives TRBD1 as D, unverified against the DNA. The length of the CDR3 is 11 amino acids, counting both ends. CDR3 protein: CASILGREAFF.

This sequence joins TRBV6-2 or TRBV6-3 and TRBJ1-1; weak D call: TRBD1 (6 bases). The CDR3 runs 14 residues. CDR1 and CDR2 (germline): MNHEY, SVGEGT. V lost 2 bases, J lost 3 bases, and 10 bases lay in between. The CDR3 loop reads CASSYRQADTEAFF. In nucleotides, the CDR3 is TGTGCCAGCAGTTACAGACAGGCGGACACTGAAGCTTTCTTT.

The CDR3 DNA is TGCGCCAGCAGCCCGAGGGACACTTCCTACAATGAGCAGTTCTTC. Its protein is CASSPRDTSYNEQFF. This chain links TRBV5-1 with TRBJ2-1; D might be TRBD1 (6 bases). The ends were cut back, 4 bases at V and 1 base at J, with 12 bases in the middle. Germline lookup yields CDR1 SGHRS and CDR2 YFSETQ. The CDR3 is 15 amino acids.

The chain combines TRBV9 with TRBJ2-5; D is perhaps TRBD1 (6 bases). CDR1 SGDLS and CDR2 YYNGEE come from the germline V gene. The CDR3 totals 15 residues. Trimming pared 4 bases from V and 4 bases from J, leaving 17 bases between. CDR3 in DNA: TGTGCCAGCAGCCCCGGGCAGGGGATAGGAGAGACCCAGTACTTC. It yields the protein CASSPGQGIGETQYF. Combining the CDR3 with reference TRBV9 and TRBJ2-5 gives the whole variable domain DSGVTQTPKHLITATGQRVTLRCSPRSGDLSVYWYQQSLDQGLQFLIQYYNGEERAKGNILERFSAQQFPDLHSELNLSSLELGDSALYFCASSPGQGIGETQYFGPGTRLLVL.

The J gene is TRBJ2-1, the V gene TRBV18, with no clear D. This CDR3 comprises 13 residues. Trimming took off 0 bases at V and 6 bases at J, with 6 bases between the two ends. Germline V lookup: CDR1 KGHSH, CDR2 LQKENI. In nucleotides, the CDR3 is TGTGCCAGCTCACCACCGGTAATCAATGAGCAGTTCTTC. Protein product: CASSPPVINEQFF.

In its sample, this clone was seen a few times. The rearrangement links TRBV7-9 to TRBJ1-6; D is undetermined. The CDR3 has 15 residues. Germline CDR1 reads SEHNR; CDR2 reads FQNEAQ (reference sequence). Trimming shortened V by 1 base and J by 8 bases, and 12 bases separated the two germline ends. The CDR3 DNA sequence: TGTGCCAGCAGCTTAGGTGGATCTCGAGATTCACCCCTCCACTTT. Amino acid sequence: CASSLGGSRDSPLHF.